The 14 T cell receptor beta chains below come from one sample, sequenced in a study of T cell responses to AZD1222 COVID-19 vaccine. Using immunoSEQ multiplex PCR, the repertoire was profiled, and TCRdb retains in-frame clones only, with some absent. The sample has some 150,000 clones, 85% to 90% seen once. The source was peripheral blood, collected on day 0 of MenACWY control vaccination. These receptors all come from an adult in good health.

The genes are TRBV14 and TRBJ2-1, with 7 bases fitting TRBD2. CDR1 is SGHDN, CDR2 FVKESK, per germline. The CDR3 runs to 13 residues. The V and J ends lost 0 bases and 10 bases, in that order; junction bases with no gene match: 3. CDR3 sequence (DNA): TGTGCCAGCAGCCAAGATTTACTAGCGGAGCAGTTCTTC. Translating it yields CASSQDLLAEQFF.

The chain has TRBV5-6 and TRBJ2-1; D is undetermined. Germline V CDR1 and CDR2: SGHDT, YYEEEE. Trimming left V 2 bases short and J 0 bases short, with 6 bases between. This CDR3 spans 14 amino acids. CDR3 protein: CASSFRFSYNEQFF. The CDR3 DNA reads TGTGCCAGCAGCTTTAGGTTCTCCTACAATGAGCAGTTCTTC.

The CDR3 bases are TGCAGCGTTGTGAGTTTGTTCTCCTACAATGAGCAGTTCTTC. It specifies CSVVSLFSYNEQFF. The chain recombines TRBV29-1 with TRBJ2-1; D ambiguous. V was pared by 4 bases and J by 0 bases, with 10 bases between. CDR1 is SQVTM, CDR2 ANQGSEA, per germline. This CDR3 spans 14 amino acids.

This chain connects TRBV5-1 to TRBJ2-2; 8 nucleotides align to TRBD2. Germline assignment: CDR1 SGHRS and CDR2 YFSETQ. The CDR3 covers 17 residues. The V gene end was trimmed by 3 bases and the J gene end by 1 base; junction bases not matched to a gene: 8. The CDR3 bases are TGCGCCAGCAGCTCTTGGGGACTAGGGAAGAACACCGGGGAGCTGTTTTTT. Its protein is CASSSWGLGKNTGELFF.

The genes are TRBV6-5 and TRBJ1-4, with 9 bases identical to TRBD1. The V gene end was trimmed by 5 bases and the J gene end by 10 bases; junction bases not matched to a gene: 11. Germline assignment: CDR1 MNHEY and CDR2 SVGAGI. The CDR3 spans 15 residues. CDR3 DNA: TGTGCCAGCAGTCAACTCCCGACAGGGGGGGGAAAACTGTTTTTT. Protein sequence: CASSQLPTGGGKLFF.

The V gene is TRBV3-1 (or the pseudogene TRBV3-2), the J gene TRBJ1-6; D gene uncertain. CDR3 length: 13 residues. Trimming removed 3 bases from V and 7 bases from J, with 7 bases in between. The V gene's germline CDR1 is LGHDT and CDR2 YNNKEL (reference sequence). The CDR3 region is CASSHLKNSPLHF. In DNA form, the CDR3 reads TGTGCCAGCAGCCACTTGAAGAATTCACCCCTCCACTTT.

The chain employs TRBV4-1 and TRBJ1-5, with 12 bases identical to TRBD1. This CDR3 region has 16 residues. V gave up 4 bases and J gave up 4 bases; unmatched junction bases: 5. CDR1 is MGHRA and CDR2 is YSYEKL in the germline V gene. The CDR3 coding sequence is TGCGCCAGCAGCCCGGGACAGGGGGCATTGAATCAGCCCCAGCATTTT. Translating gives CASSPGQGALNQPQHF.

This chain links TRBV11-3 with TRBJ1-4; tentatively, D is TRBD1 (5 bases). Germline V gene sequence: CDR1 SGHNT, CDR2 YENEEA. The CDR3 is 17 residues long. V was trimmed by 4 bases and J by 0 bases, leaving 15 bases between them. The CDR3 protein is CASSSSRGSATNEKLFF. CDR3 nucleotides: TGTGCCAGCAGCTCGTCCCGGGGCTCAGCAACTAATGAAAAACTGTTTTTT.

The chain has TRBV3-1 (or the pseudogene TRBV3-2) and TRBJ1-1; a possible D gene is TRBD1 (6 bases). V was shortened by 6 bases and J by 4 bases, with 12 bases between the two germline ends. The CDR3 contains 13 residues. The germline V gene encodes CDR1 LGHDT and CDR2 YNNKEL (reference sequence). The CDR3 spells CASSPLGGTEAFF. CDR3 DNA sequence: TGTGCCAGCAGTCCTCTAGGGGGCACTGAAGCTTTCTTT.

The chain links TRBV19 to TRBJ2-7; 12 positions agree with TRBD1. The CDR3 has 14 amino acids. The trim removed 6 bases at V and 9 bases at J, leaving 9 bases unmatched. Germline assignment: CDR1 LNHDA and CDR2 SQIVND (reference sequence). CDR3: CASSTGQGAPRQYF. DNA for the CDR3: TGTGCCAGTAGCACGGGACAGGGGGCGCCGAGGCAGTACTTC.

The genes are TRBV19 and TRBJ1-6; D is unclear. The CDR3 has 13 residues. CDR1 is LNHDA, CDR2 SQIVND, per germline (reference sequence). V lost 7 bases, J lost 9 bases, and 13 bases lay in between. CDR3 region: CASTGSLVSPLHF. CDR3 DNA: TGTGCCAGTACCGGGTCATTGGTTTCACCCCTCCACTTT.

The chain carries TRBV5-1 and TRBJ1-6; TRBD1 matches 10 bases. The germline V gene has CDR1 SGHRS and CDR2 YFSETQ. With V trimmed by 2 bases and J by 5 bases, 4 bases remained unmatched. The CDR3 sequence is 16 residues long. CDR3 region: CASSFTGTGDNSPLHF. CDR3 sequence (DNA): TGCGCCAGCAGCTTCACCGGGACAGGGGATAATTCACCCCTCCACTTT.

The rearrangement links TRBV28 to TRBJ1-4; D is unclear. The CDR3 contains 14 residues. CDR1 is MDHEN and CDR2 is SYDVKM in the germline V gene. V lost 3 bases to trimming and J lost 10 bases, with 15 bases between them. The CDR3 loop reads CASSFPAEPGKLFF. The CDR3 nucleotides read TGTGCCAGCAGTTTCCCCGCAGAACCGGGAAAACTGTTTTTT.

J is TRBJ2-2 and V is TRBV7-9, with 9 positions matching TRBD1. Per germline, CDR1 SEHNR and CDR2 FQNEAQ (reference sequence). Trimming removed 5 bases from V and 5 bases from J; junction bases left unmatched: 9. The CDR3 consists of 16 residues. CDR3 DNA: TGTGCCAGCAGCCGCACGACAGGGGGAGGTACCGGGGAGCTGTTTTTT. Translated: CASSRTTGGGTGELFF.